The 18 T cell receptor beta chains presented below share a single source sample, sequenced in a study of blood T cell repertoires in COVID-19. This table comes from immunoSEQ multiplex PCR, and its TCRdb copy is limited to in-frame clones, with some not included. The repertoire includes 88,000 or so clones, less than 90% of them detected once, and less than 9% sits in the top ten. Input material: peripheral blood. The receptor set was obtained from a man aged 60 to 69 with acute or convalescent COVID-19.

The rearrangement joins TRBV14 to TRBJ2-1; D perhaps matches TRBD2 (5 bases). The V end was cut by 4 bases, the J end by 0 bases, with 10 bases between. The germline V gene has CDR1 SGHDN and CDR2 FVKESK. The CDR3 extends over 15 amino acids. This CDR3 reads CASSPLASSYNEQFF. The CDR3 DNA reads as TGTGCCAGCAGCCCGTTAGCGAGCTCCTACAATGAGCAGTTCTTC.

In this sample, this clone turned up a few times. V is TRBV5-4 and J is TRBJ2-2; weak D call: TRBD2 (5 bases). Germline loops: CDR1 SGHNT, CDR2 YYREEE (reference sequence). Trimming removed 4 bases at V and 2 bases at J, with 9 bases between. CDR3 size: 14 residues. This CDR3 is CASSPGSNTGELFF. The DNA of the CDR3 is TGTGCCAGCAGCCCGGGGAGCAACACCGGGGAGCTGTTTTTT.

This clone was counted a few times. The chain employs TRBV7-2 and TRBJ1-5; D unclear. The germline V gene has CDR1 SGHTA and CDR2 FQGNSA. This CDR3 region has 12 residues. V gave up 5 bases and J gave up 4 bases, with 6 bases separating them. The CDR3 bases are TGTGCCAGCAGCCTCCTTAATCAGCCCCAGCATTTT. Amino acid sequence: CASSLLNQPQHF.

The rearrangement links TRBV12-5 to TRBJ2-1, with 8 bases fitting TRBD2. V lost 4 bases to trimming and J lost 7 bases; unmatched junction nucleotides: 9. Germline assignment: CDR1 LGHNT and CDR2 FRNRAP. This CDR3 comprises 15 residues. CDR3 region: CASGSAGRVGNEQFF. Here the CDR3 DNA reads TGTGCTAGTGGTTCCGCCGGGAGGGTAGGAAATGAGCAGTTCTTC.

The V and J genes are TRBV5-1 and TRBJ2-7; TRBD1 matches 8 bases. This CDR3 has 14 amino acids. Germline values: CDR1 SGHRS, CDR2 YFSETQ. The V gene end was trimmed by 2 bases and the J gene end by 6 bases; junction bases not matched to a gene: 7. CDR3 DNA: TGCGCCAGCAGCTTAGGGACAGGTTCGGTCGAGCAGTACTTC. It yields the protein CASSLGTGSVEQYF.

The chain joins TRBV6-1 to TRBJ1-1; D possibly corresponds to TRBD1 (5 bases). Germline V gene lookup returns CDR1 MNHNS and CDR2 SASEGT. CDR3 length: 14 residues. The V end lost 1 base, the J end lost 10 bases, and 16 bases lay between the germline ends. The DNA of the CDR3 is TGTGCCAGCAGTGAAGGATCAACAGGTGGCCGAGCTTTCTTT. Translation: CASSEGSTGGRAFF.

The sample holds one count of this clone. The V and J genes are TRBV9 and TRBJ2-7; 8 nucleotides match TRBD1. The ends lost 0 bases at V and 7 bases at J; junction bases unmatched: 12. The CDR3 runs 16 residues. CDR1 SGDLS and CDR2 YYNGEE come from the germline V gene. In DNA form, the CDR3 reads TGTGCCAGCAGCGTAGCCCCCGGACAGGGTGCGGGTGAGCAGTACTTC. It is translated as CASSVAPGQGAGEQYF.

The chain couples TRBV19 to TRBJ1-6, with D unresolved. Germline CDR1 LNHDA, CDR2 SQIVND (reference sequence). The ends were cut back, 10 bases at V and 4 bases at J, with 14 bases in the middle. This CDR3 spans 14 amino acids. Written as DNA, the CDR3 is TGTGCCACCTTTACCGGACTTTATAATTCACCCCTCCACTTT. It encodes CATFTGLYNSPLHF.

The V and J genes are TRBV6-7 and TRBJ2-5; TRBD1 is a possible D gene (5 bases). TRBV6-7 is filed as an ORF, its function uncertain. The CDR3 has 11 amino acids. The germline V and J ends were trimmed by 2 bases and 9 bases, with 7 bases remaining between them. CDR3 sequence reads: CASSYPGPQYF. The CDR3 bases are TGTGCCAGCAGTTACCCAGGGCCCCAGTACTTC.

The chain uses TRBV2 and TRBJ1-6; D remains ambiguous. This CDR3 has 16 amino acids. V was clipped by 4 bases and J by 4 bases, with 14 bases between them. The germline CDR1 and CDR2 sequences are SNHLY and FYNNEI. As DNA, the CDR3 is TGTGCCAGCAGTGTTTTGGCAGCGGGATATAATTCACCCCTCCACTTT. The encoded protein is CASSVLAAGYNSPLHF. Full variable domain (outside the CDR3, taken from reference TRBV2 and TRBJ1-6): EPEVTQTPSHQVTQMGQEVILRCVPISNHLYFYWYRQILGQKVEFLVSFYNNEISEKSEIFDDQFSVERPDGSNFTLKIRSTKLEDSAMYFCASSVLAAGYNSPLHFGNGTRLTVT.

CDR3 sequence: CASSEDRTMNTEAFF. The CDR3, as DNA: TGTGCCAGCAGTGAAGACAGGACCATGAACACTGAAGCTTTCTTT. The chain recombines TRBV2 with TRBJ1-1; D is possibly TRBD1 (5 bases). This CDR3 spans 15 amino acids. Germline lookup yields CDR1 SNHLY and CDR2 FYNNEI. Trimming left V 1 base short and J 0 bases short, with 9 bases between.

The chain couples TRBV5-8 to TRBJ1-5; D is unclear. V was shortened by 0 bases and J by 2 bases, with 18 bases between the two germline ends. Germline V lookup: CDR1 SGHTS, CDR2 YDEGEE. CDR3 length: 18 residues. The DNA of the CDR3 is TGTGCCAGCAGCTTGGGCGGGATTTGGGCCAGAGGCAATCAGCCCCAGCATTTT. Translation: CASSLGGIWARGNQPQHF.

The DNA for the CDR3 is TGTTCTAGGCGGGACCGGGTGGCAACAGGCTATGGCTACACCTTC. As protein: CSRRDRVATGYGYTF. V usage is TRBV30 and J usage is TRBJ1-2; D is perhaps TRBD1 (5 bases). The germline CDR1 and CDR2 sequences are GTSNPN and SVGIG (reference sequence). This CDR3 is 15 amino acids long.

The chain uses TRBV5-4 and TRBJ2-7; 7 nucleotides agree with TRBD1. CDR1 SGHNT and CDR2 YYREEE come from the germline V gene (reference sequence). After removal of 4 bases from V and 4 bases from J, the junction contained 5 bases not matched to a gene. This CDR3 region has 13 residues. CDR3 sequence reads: CASSPGTAYEQYF. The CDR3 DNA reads TGTGCCAGCAGCCCCGGGACAGCTTACGAGCAGTACTTC. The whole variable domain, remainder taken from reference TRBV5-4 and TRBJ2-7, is ETGVTQSPTHLIKTRGQQVTLRCSSQSGHNTVSWYQQALGQGPQFIFQYYREEENGRGNFPPRFSGLQFPNYSSELNVNALELDDSALYLCASSPGTAYEQYFGPGTRLTVT.

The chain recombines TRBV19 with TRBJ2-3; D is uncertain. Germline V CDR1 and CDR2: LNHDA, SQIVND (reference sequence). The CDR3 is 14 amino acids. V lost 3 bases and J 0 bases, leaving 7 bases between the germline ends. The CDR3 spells CASSMGRSTDTQYF. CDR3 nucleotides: TGTGCCAGTAGTATGGGCCGGAGCACAGATACGCAGTATTTT.

The DNA for the CDR3 is TGTGCCAGCAGCGGCCGGACTAGCGGGAGGGTCAATGAGCAGTTCTTC. This translates into CASSGRTSGRVNEQFF. This chain connects TRBV5-4 to TRBJ2-1; TRBD2 matches at 15 bases. This CDR3 comprises 16 residues. V lost 4 bases, J lost 6 bases, and 5 bases stayed unmatched. CDR1 SGHNT and CDR2 YYREEE come from the germline V gene (reference sequence).

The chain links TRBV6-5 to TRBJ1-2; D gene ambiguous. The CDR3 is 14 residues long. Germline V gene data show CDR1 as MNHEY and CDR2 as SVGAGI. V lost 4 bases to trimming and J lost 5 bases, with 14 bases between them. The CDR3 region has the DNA TGTGCCAGCAGTTTAGAACATGCCGGGTATGGCTACACCTTC. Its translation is CASSLEHAGYGYTF.

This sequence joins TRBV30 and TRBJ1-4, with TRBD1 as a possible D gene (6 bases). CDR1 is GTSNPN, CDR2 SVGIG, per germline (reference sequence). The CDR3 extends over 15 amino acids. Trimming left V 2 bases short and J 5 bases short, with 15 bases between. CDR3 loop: CAWSLLEGGNEKLFF. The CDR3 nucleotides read TGTGCCTGGAGTCTCCTAGAGGGGGGGAATGAAAAACTGTTTTTT.